These T cell receptor beta chains were read from a single sample in a study of T cells in Graves' hyperthyroidism and ophthalmopathy. TCRdb analysed the multiplex PCR reads with MiXCR anew, one entry per CDR3 protein. The table has approximately 600,000 distinct CDR3 sequences, 15% to 20% seen once; the top ten hold less than 4.5%. The sequenced sample was blood. The receptors derive from a woman aged 30 to 39 with Graves' hyperthyroidism. Each CDR3 is given with its conserved first and last residue. The order of the fields is CDR3 protein, CDR3 DNA, V gene, clone size, J gene, D gene. The D gene is left open where the match is weak. Size is omitted from some rows. Given values are once, few, many or a class for expanded clones.

CDR3 protein: CASRTGTSGSEQYF; CDR3 DNA: TGTGCCAGCAGAACCGGGACTAGCGGGAGCGAGCAGTACTTC; V gene: TRBV2; clone size: many; J gene: TRBJ2-7; D gene: TRBD2
CDR3 protein: CASTTDDRDPGNTIYF; CDR3 DNA: TGTGCCAGTACCACGGATGACAGGGATCCCGGAAACACCATATATTTT; V gene: TRBV19; clone size: NA; J gene: TRBJ1-3; D gene: TRBD1
CDR3 protein: CATSDTQGQETQYF; CDR3 DNA: TGTGCCACCAGTGACACACAGGGACAAGAGACCCAGTACTTC; V gene: TRBV24-1; clone size: many; J gene: TRBJ2-5; D gene: NA
CDR3 protein: CASSPKYSGTGIGNQPQHF; CDR3 DNA: TGTGCCAGCAGTCCGAAATACTCCGGGACAGGGATAGGCAATCAGCCCCAGCATTTT; V gene: TRBV7-2; clone size: few; J gene: TRBJ1-5; D gene: TRBD1
CDR3 protein: CASIPRGGRETQYF; CDR3 DNA: TGTGCCAGCATCCCTAGGGGGGGCCGAGAGACCCAGTACTTC; V gene: TRBV11-2; clone size: few; J gene: TRBJ2-5; D gene: NA
CDR3 protein: CASSEMDRGLSPLHF; CDR3 DNA: TGTGCCAGCAGTGAAATGGACAGGGGGCTTTCACCCCTCCACTTT; V gene: TRBV2; clone size: few; J gene: TRBJ1-6; D gene: TRBD1
CDR3 protein: CSASSSGTETNQPQHF; CDR3 DNA: TGCAGTGCTAGCAGCTCCGGGACGGAGACCAATCAGCCCCAGCATTTT; V gene: TRBV20-1; clone size: many; J gene: TRBJ1-5; D gene: NA
CDR3 protein: CSARAGLFTAGQPQHF; CDR3 DNA: TGCAGTGCTAGAGCAGGGCTGTTTACGGCGGGTCAGCCCCAGCATTTT; V gene: TRBV20-1; clone size: many; J gene: TRBJ1-5; D gene: NA
CDR3 protein: CASSLVRYNTDTQYF; CDR3 DNA: TGTGCCAGCAGTTTAGTCAGATACAACACAGATACGCAGTATTTT; V gene: TRBV28; clone size: many; J gene: TRBJ2-3; D gene: NA
CDR3 protein: CASSYSVAGGVTAYNEQFF; CDR3 DNA: TGTGCCAGCAGTTACTCGGTAGCGGGAGGGGTTACGGCCTACAATGAGCAGTTCTTC; V gene: TRBV6-5; clone size: few; J gene: TRBJ2-1; D gene: TRBD2
CDR3 protein: CASSQTANTEAFF; CDR3 DNA: TGTGCCAGCAGCCAAACAGCGAACACTGAAGCTTTCTTT; V gene: TRBV3-1; clone size: many; J gene: TRBJ1-1; D gene: NA
CDR3 protein: CASSLVSSGSSYNEQFF; CDR3 DNA: TGTGCCAGCAGCTTAGTGTCTAGCGGGAGCTCCTACAATGAGCAGTTCTTC; V gene: TRBV13; clone size: NA; J gene: TRBJ2-1; D gene: TRBD2
CDR3 protein: CATLSVSQGPGKGALPPSAFF; CDR3 DNA: TGCGCCACCCTTTCGGTCTCCCAGGGACCGGGGAAGGGTGCTTTACCTCCGAGTGCTTTCTTT; V gene: TRBV4-1; clone size: few; J gene: TRBJ1-1; D gene: NA
CDR3 protein: CASSLSRGSNQPQHF; CDR3 DNA: TGTGCCAGCAGTTTATCCCGGGGTAGCAATCAGCCCCAGCATTTT; V gene: TRBV28; clone size: many; J gene: TRBJ1-5; D gene: NA
CDR3 protein: CASISASNEQFF; CDR3 DNA: TGTGCCAGCATTTCAGCCTCCAATGAGCAGTTCTTC; V gene: TRBV2; clone size: many; J gene: TRBJ2-1; D gene: NA
CDR3 protein: CASGGDEGYGYTF; CDR3 DNA: TGTGCCAGCGGGGGTGACGAAGGCTATGGCTACACCTTC; V gene: TRBV2; clone size: many; J gene: TRBJ1-2; D gene: NA
CDR3 protein: CASSPPQGKDSYNEQFF; CDR3 DNA: TGTGCCAGCTCACCACCACAGGGAAAGGATTCCTACAATGAGCAGTTCTTC; V gene: TRBV18; clone size: NA; J gene: TRBJ2-1; D gene: NA
CDR3 protein: CASSFAGPPYNSPLHF; CDR3 DNA: TGTGCCAGCAGTTTTGCAGGACCCCCCTATAATTCACCCCTCCACTTT; V gene: TRBV27; clone size: NA; J gene: TRBJ1-6; D gene: NA
CDR3 protein: CSVEDLGDEQFF; CDR3 DNA: TGCAGCGTTGAAGATTTGGGCGATGAGCAGTTCTTC; V gene: TRBV29-1; clone size: NA; J gene: TRBJ2-1; D gene: NA
CDR3 protein: CASSQSGLADTDTQYF; CDR3 DNA: TGCGCCAGCAGCCAATCTGGGCTAGCGGACACAGATACGCAGTATTTT; V gene: TRBV4-2; clone size: NA; J gene: TRBJ2-3; D gene: TRBD2
CDR3 protein: CSVMVIDTQYF; CDR3 DNA: TGCAGCGTGATGGTAATAGATACGCAGTATTTT; V gene: TRBV20-1; clone size: many; J gene: TRBJ2-3; D gene: NA
CDR3 protein: CATPDSLNTGELFF; CDR3 DNA: TGCGCCACCCCAGACAGCCTCAACACCGGGGAGCTGTTTTTT; V gene: TRBV10-1; clone size: many; J gene: TRBJ2-2; D gene: NA
CDR3 protein: CASSSAGGTDTQYF; CDR3 DNA: TGTGCCAGTAGTTCGGCGGGAGGAACAGATACGCAGTATTTT; V gene: TRBV7-8; clone size: many; J gene: TRBJ2-3; D gene: TRBD2
CDR3 protein: CASSYRGMDNEQFF; CDR3 DNA: TGTGCCAGCAGTTACAGGGGAATGGACAATGAGCAGTTCTTC; V gene: TRBV2; clone size: many; J gene: TRBJ2-1; D gene: TRBD1
CDR3 protein: CASSHSLGTDDGYTF; CDR3 DNA: TGTGCCAGCTCACATTCGCTCGGGACAGACGATGGCTACACCTTC; V gene: TRBV18; clone size: many; J gene: TRBJ1-2; D gene: TRBD1
CDR3 protein: CASSLTLAGGTSYNEQFF; CDR3 DNA: TGTGCCAGCAGCTTAACGCTAGCGGGAGGTACCTCCTACAATGAGCAGTTCTTC; V gene: TRBV7-3; clone size: NA; J gene: TRBJ2-1; D gene: TRBD2
CDR3 protein: CAWSVGGTGNQPQHF; CDR3 DNA: TGTGCCTGGAGCGTGGGCGGGACTGGCAATCAGCCCCAGCATTTT; V gene: TRBV30; clone size: many; J gene: TRBJ1-5; D gene: NA
CDR3 protein: CASGWNLEFQDEQFF; CDR3 DNA: TGTGCTAGTGGTTGGAACCTTGAATTCCAAGATGAGCAGTTCTTC; V gene: TRBV12-5; clone size: NA; J gene: TRBJ2-1; D gene: NA
CDR3 protein: CASSEGGGPQHF; CDR3 DNA: TGTGCCAGCAGTGAGGGGGGAGGACCCCAGCATTTT; V gene: TRBV2; clone size: NA; J gene: TRBJ1-5; D gene: NA
CDR3 protein: CASSQGLAETGELFF; CDR3 DNA: TGCGCCAGCAGCCAAGGACTAGCGGAAACCGGGGAGCTGTTTTTT; V gene: TRBV4-3; clone size: few; J gene: TRBJ2-2; D gene: TRBD2
CDR3 protein: CASSQDWTSGTYEQYF; CDR3 DNA: TGCGCCAGCAGCCAAGATTGGACTAGCGGGACCTACGAGCAGTACTTC; V gene: TRBV4-3; clone size: NA; J gene: TRBJ2-7; D gene: TRBD2
CDR3 protein: CASSYSLGGNEKLFF; CDR3 DNA: TGTGCCAGCAGTTACTCGCTGGGTGGTAATGAAAAACTGTTTTTT; V gene: TRBV6-6; clone size: few; J gene: TRBJ1-4; D gene: NA
CDR3 protein: CASRVYRDGELFF; CDR3 DNA: TGTGCCAGCAGGGTCTATAGGGACGGGGAGCTGTTTTTT; V gene: TRBV2; clone size: many; J gene: TRBJ2-2; D gene: NA
CDR3 protein: CASSLVLAEETQYF; CDR3 DNA: TGTGCCAGCAGCTTAGTTCTAGCGGAAGAGACCCAGTACTTC; V gene: TRBV7-9; clone size: few; J gene: TRBJ2-5; D gene: TRBD2
CDR3 protein: CASNPQGTNTEAFF; CDR3 DNA: TGTGCCAGTAACCCACAGGGGACGAACACTGAAGCTTTCTTT; V gene: TRBV19; clone size: NA; J gene: TRBJ1-1; D gene: TRBD1
CDR3 protein: CASSRPSGRASDTQYF; CDR3 DNA: TGTGCCAGCAGCCGCCCTAGCGGGAGGGCCTCAGATACGCAGTATTTT; V gene: TRBV3-1; clone size: many; J gene: TRBJ2-3; D gene: TRBD2
CDR3 protein: CASRWSSGNTGELFF; CDR3 DNA: TGTGCCAGCAGATGGTCTAGCGGTAACACCGGGGAGCTGTTTTTT; V gene: TRBV27; clone size: few; J gene: TRBJ2-2; D gene: TRBD2